These 10 T cell receptor beta chains originate from one sample sequenced in a study of regulatory T cells in long-lasting Graves disease. The time point is: newly diagnosed GD, antithyroid drugs for less than 3 months. PBMC-derived RNA was used for the TCR library. Building of the TCR beta libraries involved iRepertoire HTBI primers and Arm-PCR of CDR3 regions. TCRdb reprocessed the multiplex PCR reads with MiXCR, giving one entry per CDR3 protein. This sample has 400,000 to 450,000 distinct CDR3 sequences; around 14% occur once, and the top ten carry over 15%. A further study also used this sample, focusing on T cells in Graves' hyperthyroidism and ophthalmopathy.

The specimen was peripheral blood mononuclear cells (PBMCs), collected at new diagnosis, from a patient treated with antithyroid drugs. These receptors all stem from a woman in her twenties or thirties with Graves disease.

Worth noting for this clonotype: This may come from a read error, since a much larger clone is one base off. The chain is built from TRBV27 and TRBJ2-4, with D perhaps assigned TRBD1 or TRBD2 (5 bases each). The CDR3 has 14 residues. Looked up from germline, CDR1 is MNHEY and CDR2 is SMNVEV (reference sequence). Deletions cut 5 bases from V and 13 bases from J, with 21 bases between. This CDR3 is CASSQGRQSNEQYF. The CDR3, as DNA: TGTGCCAGCAGTCAGGGACGACAGTCCAATGAGCAGTACTTC.

This clonotype was found many times. The chain's CDR3 is CASIRAGLNEQFF. In nucleotides, the CDR3 is TGTGCCAGCATTCGGGCAGGGCTCAATGAGCAGTTCTTC. The chain combines TRBV28 with TRBJ2-1; perhaps TRBD1 as D (5 bases). The CDR3 loop spans 13 amino acids. The germline V and J ends were trimmed by 7 bases and 6 bases, with 13 bases remaining between them. Per the germline V gene, CDR1 is MDHEN and CDR2 is SYDVKM.

This clonotype was picked up a small number of times. A single base separates this from a much larger clone, so it may be a read error. The rearrangement links TRBV2 to TRBJ2-5; D might be TRBD2 (6 bases). CDR1 and CDR2 from the germline V gene are SNHLY and FYNNEI. This CDR3 has 13 residues. CDR3 sequence reads: CASTRRDQEAQYF. The CDR3 DNA is TGTGCCAGCACTCGGAGGGACCAAGAGGCCCAGTACTTC.

This clonotype was counted only a few times. The chain is built from TRBV12-3 or TRBV12-4 and TRBJ1-3; the D gene is possibly TRBD1 (5 bases). The length of the CDR3 is 14 residues. Deletions cut 6 bases from V and 1 base from J, with 10 bases between. CDR3 nucleotide sequence: TGTGCCAGCAGATTCGACAGTTCTGGAAACACCATATATTTT. Translating it yields CASRFDSSGNTIYF.

J is TRBJ1-6 and V is TRBV7-9; tentatively, D is TRBD1 (5 bases). Per germline, CDR1 SEHNR and CDR2 FQNEAQ (reference sequence). Trimming left V 1 base short and J 10 bases short, with 11 bases between. The CDR3 has 14 residues. The CDR3 region is CASSLETELSPLHF. The CDR3 DNA reads as TGTGCCAGCAGCTTAGAGACAGAGTTATCACCCCTCCACTTT.

The gene calls are TRBV12-3 or TRBV12-4 and TRBJ1-6, with unresolved D. The CDR3 sequence is 13 residues long. With 2 bases removed from V and 6 bases from J, the gap between germline ends came to 5 bases. The CDR3 DNA is TGTGCCAGCAGTTTAAGGGTTAATTCACCCCTCCACTTT. Translated, it gives CASSLRVNSPLHF.

This clonotype appeared a few times. In DNA, the CDR3 is TGTGCCAGCAGGCCGCAAGAGACCCAGTACTTC. Its protein product is CASRPQETQYF. This chain joins TRBV2 and TRBJ2-5; D gene unclear. The CDR3 loop spans 11 amino acids. V lost 6 bases, J lost 2 bases, and 4 bases lay in between. Per the germline V gene, CDR1 is SNHLY and CDR2 is FYNNEI.

This clonotype was counted many times. A junction end diverges from the germline sequence, so it may reflect a read error. The V gene is TRBV4-1, the J gene TRBJ2-1; perhaps TRBD1 as D (5 bases). This CDR3 spans 14 amino acids. Germline V lookup: CDR1 MGHRA, CDR2 YSYEKL. The CDR3 coding sequence is TGTGCCAGCAGCCAAGATAGGATCGGACACCGTCTGTTCTTC. Amino acid sequence: CASSQDRIGHRLFF.

The chain combines TRBV9 with TRBJ2-7; no reliable D call. The germline V gene has CDR1 SGDLS and CDR2 YYNGEE. V was cut by 0 bases and J by 0 bases, with 10 bases left in between. The CDR3 loop spans 15 amino acids. CDR3 nucleotide sequence: TGTGCCAGCAGCGTAGAAGGGTCCCACTCCTACGAGCAGTACTTC. Its protein is CASSVEGSHSYEQYF.

The CDR3 loop is CASSSGKAYEQYF. The DNA of the CDR3 is TGTGCCAGCAGTAGCGGGAAGGCCTACGAGCAGTACTTC. The chain uses TRBV13 and TRBJ2-7; TRBD2 agrees at 8 bases. J was trimmed by 2 bases and V by 6 bases; bases with no gene match: 3. The CDR3 is made up of 13 amino acids. Germline V CDR1 and CDR2: PRHDT, FYEKMQ (reference sequence).